The 17 T cell receptor beta chains reported below all come from one sample, sequenced in a study of cytomegalovirus exposure and HLA in healthy donors. In the PCR, 60 Vbeta and 13 Jbeta primers were used. TCRdb's copy holds only in-frame clones and misses some; the assay was immunoSEQ multiplex PCR. The sample lists about 100,000 clones, under 80% occurring once. Specimen: PBMCs. The receptor set was obtained from a man aged 40-49 years in good health and CMV-seropositive.

This clone was seen more than once but under ten times. The CDR3 is CASSYGSGSQAFF. The CDR3 DNA is TGTGCCAGCAGTTACGGATCGGGTTCCCAAGCTTTCTTT. V is TRBV6-5 and J is TRBJ1-1; D is uncertain. Trimming took 2 bases from V and 9 from J, leaving 13 bases between them. In germline, CDR1 is MNHEY, CDR2 SVGAGI. The CDR3 runs 13 residues.

This clone is a singleton in its sample. This chain uses TRBV21-1 with TRBJ2-3; whether TRBD2, the table's D call, matches the DNA was not checked. TRBV21-1 is a recognized pseudogene. This CDR3 has 16 residues. The DNA for the CDR3 is TGTGCCAGCAGCAAAGTCGAGGCGACTAGCACAGATACGCAGTATTTT. It specifies CASSKVEATSTDTQYF.

The V and J genes are TRBV28 and TRBJ1-2; TRBD1 is a possible D gene (6 bases). Germline V gene data show CDR1 as MDHEN and CDR2 as SYDVKM. CDR3 length: 17 residues. Trimming shortened V by 7 bases and J by 2 bases, and 23 bases separated the two germline ends. The chain's CDR3 is CASTRLLGGANNYGYTF. CDR3 DNA sequence: TGTGCCAGCACCCGTCTTTTGGGGGGGGCAAACAACTATGGCTACACCTTC.

The chain has TRBV27 and TRBJ2-1; D possibly corresponds to TRBD2 (5 bases). Germline V gene sequence: CDR1 MNHEY, CDR2 SMNVEV (reference sequence). The ends were cut back, 6 bases at V and 5 bases at J, with 17 bases in the middle. There are 15 residues in the CDR3. Here the CDR3 reads CASSPIGEGNNEQFF. The CDR3 nucleotides read TGTGCCAGCAGCCCCATAGGAGAGGGCAACAATGAGCAGTTCTTC.

This clone has just a few counts. The chain employs TRBV28 and TRBJ1-4; 8 bases agree with TRBD1. The CDR3 contains 15 residues. V shed 3 bases, J shed 4 bases, and the junction held 4 bases outside the gene matches. Germline V gene lookup returns CDR1 MDHEN and CDR2 SYDVKM. Here the CDR3 DNA reads TGTGCCAGCAGTTTGGGGGACAGGAATAATGAAAAACTGTTTTTT. It is translated as CASSLGDRNNEKLFF.

The chain is built from TRBV4-3 and TRBJ2-7; TRBD2 matches 10 bases. Trimming cost V 2 bases and J 2 bases; bases outside gene matches: 3. Looked up from germline, CDR1 is LGHNA and CDR2 is YSLEER. There are 15 residues in the CDR3. The CDR3 reads CASSQSLAGAYEQYF. The DNA for the CDR3 is TGCGCCAGCAGCCAATCGCTAGCGGGAGCCTACGAGCAGTACTTC.

The gene calls are TRBV19 and TRBJ2-7; TRBD1 is a possible D gene (6 bases). The CDR3 is 15 residues long. V gave up 3 bases and J gave up 2 bases, with 14 bases separating them. Per the germline V gene, CDR1 is LNHDA and CDR2 is SQIVND (reference sequence). The CDR3 DNA follows: TGTGCCAGTAGTATCGGTCATACAGGGCCCTACGAGCAGTACTTC. Translation gives CASSIGHTGPYEQYF.

This clone was seen more than once but under ten times. The V call is TRBV25-1, the J call TRBJ2-7, with 9 bases matching TRBD1. Germline assignment: CDR1 MGHDK and CDR2 SYGVNS. The CDR3 runs 14 residues. J gave up 2 bases and V 4 bases, and 3 bases lay outside the gene matches. CDR3 residues: CASSVHRGPYEQYF. Here the CDR3 DNA reads TGTGCCAGCAGTGTTCACAGGGGGCCCTACGAGCAGTACTTC.

This clone was seen a few times. The chain joins TRBV6-1 to TRBJ2-1, with 8 positions matching TRBD1. V shed 6 bases and J 8 bases; nucleotides not matched to a gene: 12. Germline V gene data show CDR1 as MNHNS and CDR2 as SASEGT. This CDR3 contains 15 residues. This CDR3 reads CASSFGQGALYEQFF. CDR3 in DNA: TGTGCCAGCAGCTTCGGGCAGGGGGCGTTGTATGAGCAGTTCTTC.

The chain links TRBV18 to TRBJ1-5; 10 bases align to TRBD1. Germline V gives CDR1 KGHSH, CDR2 LQKENI. With V trimmed by 3 bases and J by 6 bases, 8 bases remained unmatched. The CDR3 spans 16 residues. The CDR3 DNA reads as TGTGCCAGCTCACCCTCCGGGACAGGGGTCGGTCAGCCCCAGCATTTT. Amino acid sequence: CASSPSGTGVGQPQHF.

The V call is TRBV5-1, the J call TRBJ2-7, with TRBD2 identical over 7 bases. The CDR3 covers 14 residues. Per the germline V gene, CDR1 is SGHRS and CDR2 is YFSETQ. V shed 3 bases, J shed 1 base, and the junction held 4 bases outside the gene matches. The DNA for the CDR3 is TGCGCCAGCAGCTGGGGAGGGTCATCCTACGAGCAGTACTTC. Translated, it gives CASSWGGSSYEQYF.

This chain links TRBV7-8 with TRBJ2-5; a possible D gene is TRBD1 (5 bases). The CDR3 is 13 residues long. V lost 3 bases and J lost 4, with 9 bases in between. The germline V gene has CDR1 SGHVS and CDR2 FQNEAQ. The CDR3 sequence: CASSLQGRETQYF. CDR3 DNA: TGTGCCAGCAGCTTGCAGGGAAGAGAGACCCAGTACTTC.

The J gene is TRBJ2-3, the V gene TRBV29-1; maybe TRBD2 (6 bases). Trimming removed 3 bases from V and 4 bases from J, with 14 bases in between. This CDR3 contains 14 residues. Germline CDR1 reads SQVTM; CDR2 reads ANQGSEA. The CDR3 here is CSVDVLANADTQYF. The CDR3 DNA sequence: TGCAGCGTTGATGTACTAGCTAATGCAGATACGCAGTATTTT.

V and J are TRBV2 and TRBJ2-5, with 11 positions matching TRBD1. Germline assignment: CDR1 SNHLY and CDR2 FYNNEI. This CDR3 is 15 amino acids long. The ends lost 5 bases at V and 4 bases at J; junction bases unmatched: 6. In DNA form, the CDR3 reads TGTGCCAGCAGTACGGACAGGGGGCGGAGAGAGACCCAGTACTTC. Encoded protein: CASSTDRGRRETQYF.

Here the CDR3 DNA reads TGTGCCAGCAGCCTCAGACAGGGGAGCACAGATACGCAGTATTTT. The encoded protein is CASSLRQGSTDTQYF. The chain employs TRBV6-6 and TRBJ2-3; 8 bases agree with TRBD1. CDR1 MNHNY and CDR2 SVGAGI come from the germline V gene (reference sequence). The CDR3 is 15 amino acids. V trimming: 6 bases; J trimming: 0 bases; junction bases outside the gene matches: 5.

This clone has only one observation. The V and J genes are TRBV12-5 and TRBJ2-3, with D perhaps TRBD2 (7 bases). The CDR3 spans 18 residues. CDR1 LGHNT and CDR2 FRNRAP come from the germline V gene. The V and J ends lost 2 bases and 2 bases respectively, with 20 bases between them. The CDR3 region is CASGLTKVEGGITDTQYF. CDR3 bases: TGTGCTAGTGGTTTGACGAAGGTAGAGGGGGGGATCACAGATACGCAGTATTTT.

The rearrangement links TRBV5-6 to TRBJ2-5, with 12 bases lining up with TRBD2. The CDR3 has 17 residues. Unmatched junction bases numbered 10, after V lost 2 bases and J lost 5 bases. Looked up from germline, CDR1 is SGHDT and CDR2 is YYEEEE. The chain's CDR3 is CASSFYSLAGGRETQYF. For the CDR3, the DNA is TGTGCCAGCAGCTTCTATTCCCTAGCGGGGGGGCGGGAGACCCAGTACTTC.